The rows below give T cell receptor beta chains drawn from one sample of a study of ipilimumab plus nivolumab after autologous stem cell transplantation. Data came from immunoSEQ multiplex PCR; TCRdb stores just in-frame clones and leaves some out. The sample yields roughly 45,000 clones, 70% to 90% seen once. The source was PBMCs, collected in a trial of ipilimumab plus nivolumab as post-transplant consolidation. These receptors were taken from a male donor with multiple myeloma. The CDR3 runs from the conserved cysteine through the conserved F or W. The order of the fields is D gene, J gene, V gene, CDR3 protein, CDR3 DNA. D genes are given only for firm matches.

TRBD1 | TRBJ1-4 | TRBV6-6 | CASTAGDRAEKLFF | TGTGCCAGCACCGCCGGGGACAGGGCTGAAAAACTGTTTTTT
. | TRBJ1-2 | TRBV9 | CASSVQTENYGYTF | TGTGCCAGCAGCGTACAGACAGAAAACTATGGCTACACCTTC
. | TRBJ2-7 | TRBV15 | CATSRDRVAYEQYF | TGTGCCACCAGCAGAGACAGGGTAGCCTACGAGCAGTACTTC
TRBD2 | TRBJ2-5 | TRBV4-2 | CASSQDGTSEVETQYF | TGTGCCAGCAGCCAAGATGGGACTAGCGAGGTCGAGACCCAGTACTTC
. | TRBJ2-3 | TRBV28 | CASSGPGGIDTQYF | TGTGCCAGCAGCGGGCCGGGGGGCATAGATACGCAGTATTTT
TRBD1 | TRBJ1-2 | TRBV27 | CASSRTGTPYGYTF | TGTGCCAGCAGCAGGACAGGGACCCCTTATGGCTACACCTTC
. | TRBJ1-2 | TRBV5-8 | CASSLFRGINYGYTF | TGTGCCAGCAGCTTGTTTAGGGGGATCAACTATGGCTACACCTTC
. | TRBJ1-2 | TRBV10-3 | CAISDPTGFYGYTF | TGTGCCATCAGTGACCCCACAGGATTCTATGGCTACACCTTC
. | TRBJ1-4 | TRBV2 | CASSPAGRSEKLFF | TGTGCCAGCAGCCCAGCGGGGAGGTCTGAAAAACTGTTTTTT
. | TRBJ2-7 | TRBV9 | CASSTKQGLTYEQYF | TGTGCCAGCAGCACAAAACAGGGTCTCACCTACGAGCAGTACTTC
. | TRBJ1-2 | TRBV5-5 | CASSLFLAGDYGYTF | TGTGCCAGCAGCTTGTTTTTGGCAGGTGACTATGGCTACACCTTC
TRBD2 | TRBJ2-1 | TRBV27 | CASSYTDGLAGAYEQFF | TGTGCCAGCAGTTATACCGACGGGCTAGCGGGAGCGTATGAGCAGTTCTTC
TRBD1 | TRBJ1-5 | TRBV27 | CASSLGGTVNNQPQHF | TGTGCCAGCAGTTTAGGCGGGACAGTCAACAATCAGCCCCAGCATTTT
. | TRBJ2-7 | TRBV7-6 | CASSLAGTGAYEQYF | TGTGCCAGCAGCTTGGCGGGGACTGGAGCCTACGAGCAGTACTTC
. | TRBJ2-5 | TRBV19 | CASSDQAYGETQYF | TGTGCCAGTAGTGATCAGGCGTACGGTGAGACCCAGTACTTC
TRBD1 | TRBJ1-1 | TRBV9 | CASSVDAGQGLTEAFF | TGTGCCAGCAGCGTAGACGCCGGACAGGGATTGACTGAAGCTTTCTTT
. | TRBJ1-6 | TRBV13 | CASSHRSNRLRVNSPLHF | TGTGCCAGCAGTCACCGTTCCAATCGCCTTAGGGTTAATTCACCCCTCCACTTT